The 12 T cell receptor beta chains listed next were all sequenced from one sample in a study of cytomegalovirus exposure and HLA in healthy donors. PCR involved 60 Vbeta and 13 Jbeta primers. The assay was immunoSEQ multiplex PCR, and TCRdb's table has in-frame clones only and misses some. The sample shows around 150,000 clones, roughly 72% of them seen only once. The sequenced material came from PBMCs. These receptors all come from a man in his forties in good health and CMV-seronegative.

This sequence joins TRBV27 and TRBJ1-1; 8 nucleotides align to TRBD1. The germline gives CDR1 MNHEY, CDR2 SMNVEV (reference sequence). This CDR3 is 13 amino acids long. J lost 11 bases, V lost 4 bases, and 9 bases had no gene match. CDR3 coding DNA: TGTGCCAGCAGTTCAGCCGGGACAGGAGCGGCTTTCTTT. Translating it yields CASSSAGTGAAFF.

As to this clone: A read error may account for a junction end that differs from germline. V gene TRBV7-9 combines with J gene TRBJ1-5; 10 nucleotides match TRBD1. Germline V gives CDR1 SEHNR, CDR2 FQNEAQ (reference sequence). The CDR3 runs to 17 residues. The CDR3 DNA is TGTTCCAGCAGCTTATTTGGGACAGGGGCCGACAATCAGCCCCAGCATTTT. Amino acids: CSSSLFGTGADNQPQHF.

The V call is TRBV30, the J call TRBJ1-3; D perhaps matches TRBD1 (6 bases). The CDR3 extends over 15 amino acids. V was trimmed by 3 bases and J by 8 bases, leaving 20 bases between them. Germline V gene lookup returns CDR1 GTSNPN and CDR2 SVGIG (reference sequence). The CDR3 loop is CAWSDITRGGYTIYF. The CDR3 nucleotides read TGTGCCTGGAGCGACATCACCAGGGGTGGTTACACCATATATTTT.

This clone has more than one count but fewer than ten. The chain recombines TRBV9 with TRBJ2-5; 8 bases line up with TRBD2. Trimming removed 3 bases from V and 2 bases from J; junction bases left unmatched: 9. Per the germline V gene, CDR1 is SGDLS and CDR2 is YYNGEE. The CDR3 is made up of 16 amino acids. This CDR3 reads CASSARGSGAQETQYF. CDR3 nucleotides: TGTGCCAGCAGCGCCCGGGGTAGCGGGGCTCAAGAGACCCAGTACTTC.

The V gene is TRBV18, the J gene TRBJ2-3; D unresolved. The CDR3 totals 14 residues. Germline values: CDR1 KGHSH, CDR2 LQKENI. V dropped 4 bases and J dropped 0 bases, with 8 bases sitting between them. The CDR3 spells CASSRGSSTDTQYF. The CDR3, as DNA: TGTGCCAGCTCACGTGGTAGTAGCACAGATACGCAGTATTTT. The entire variable domain, with the rest obtained from reference TRBV18 and TRBJ2-3, is as follows: NAGVMQNPRHLVRRRGQEARLRCSPMKGHSHVYWYRQLPEEGLKFMVYLQKENIIDESGMPKERFSAEFPKEGPSILRIQQVVRGDSAAYFCASSRGSSTDTQYFGPGTRLTVL.

The chain is built from TRBV5-8 and TRBJ2-3; D remains unclear. The V end was cut by 3 bases, the J end by 6 bases, with 8 bases between. CDR3 length: 12 amino acids. Germline CDR1 reads SGHTS; CDR2 reads YDEGEE. The CDR3 protein is CASSSTTDTQYF. Written as DNA, the CDR3 is TGTGCCAGCAGCTCCACAACGGATACGCAGTATTTT.

This rearrangement joins TRBV5-1 to TRBJ2-2; 11 positions agree with TRBD2. The germline V gene has CDR1 SGHRS and CDR2 YFSETQ. The CDR3 is 16 residues long. The V and J ends lost 4 bases and 1 base, in that order; junction bases with no gene match: 3. CDR3 residues: CASSPGTSGNTGELFF. The CDR3 DNA sequence: TGCGCCAGCAGCCCCGGGACTAGCGGGAACACCGGGGAGCTGTTTTTT.

The chain joins TRBV4-3 to TRBJ2-2; D perhaps matches TRBD1 (6 bases). The germline V and J ends were trimmed by 1 base and 1 base, with 10 bases remaining between them. Germline CDR1 and CDR2: LGHNA and YSLEER. CDR3 length: 16 residues. This CDR3 reads CASSQATDRNTGELFF. CDR3 coding DNA: TGCGCCAGCAGCCAAGCGACGGACAGGAACACCGGGGAGCTGTTTTTT.

Only one count was recorded for this clone. The V call is TRBV5-1, the J call TRBJ1-6; 7 bases agree with TRBD1. The CDR3 has 16 amino acids. V lost 0 bases and J lost 7; bases outside the gene matches: 7. Germline V CDR1 and CDR2: SGHRS, YFSETQ. The CDR3 protein is CASSLVGGAENSPLHF. CDR3 sequence (DNA): TGCGCCAGCAGCTTGGTAGGGGGCGCGGAGAATTCACCCCTCCACTTT. Full variable domain (remainder filled in from reference TRBV5-1 and TRBJ1-6): KAGVTQTPRYLIKTRGQQVTLSCSPISGHRSVSWYQQTPGQGLQFLFEYFSETQRNKGNFPGRFSGRQFSNSRSEMNVSTLELGDSALYLCASSLVGGAENSPLHFGNGTRLTVT.

This clone came up once. CDR3 DNA sequence: TGTGCCATCAGTGGGACAGGGGGGCCGACCGGGGAGCTGTTTTTT. As protein: CAISGTGGPTGELFF. The chain joins TRBV10-3 to TRBJ2-2; TRBD1 aligns across 10 bases. This CDR3 has 15 amino acids. V shed 4 bases and J 5 bases; nucleotides not matched to a gene: 4. The V gene's germline CDR1 is ENHRY and CDR2 SYGVKD.

The chain employs TRBV4-1 and TRBJ1-1; TRBD1 is a possible D gene (6 bases). This CDR3 has 15 amino acids. Trimming took 2 bases from V and 3 from J, leaving 13 bases between them. Germline CDR1 is MGHRA and CDR2 is YSYEKL. CDR3 in amino acids: CASSQLWQGYTEAFF. The CDR3 DNA reads TGCGCCAGCAGCCAACTCTGGCAGGGGTACACTGAAGCTTTCTTT.

CDR3 sequence (DNA): TGTGCCAGCAGCTTAGAAACAGCTAGCACAGATACGCAGTATTTT. Residues: CASSLETASTDTQYF. The gene calls are TRBV7-8 and TRBJ2-3; D is undetermined. The CDR3 extends over 15 amino acids. The V end lost 1 base, the J end lost 0 bases, and 8 bases lay between the germline ends. Germline V gene data show CDR1 as SGHVS and CDR2 as FQNEAQ.